The clone carrying this T cell receptor beta chain came up many times. What it recognizes is unknown. This record belongs to a study of blood T cells in healthy people across ages. Study results and caveats: Estimates based on one million T cells were treated as lower bounds. Naive T cell percentage showed a strong correlation with TCR beta diversity.

The germline gives CDR1 SEHNR, CDR2 FQNEAQ (reference sequence). Trimming removed 8 bases from V and 5 bases from J; junction bases left unmatched: 5. The CDR3 contains 13 residues. It was with a sample-barcoded 5' primer and a J-beta primer mix that a second PCR of roughly 7 to 12 cycles was run. TCRdb fed the 5' RACE reads into MiXCR, producing one record per CDR3 protein. The sample holds 1.5 million to 2 million distinct CDR3 sequences, about 30% seen once. The V call is TRBV7-9, the J call TRBJ2-1; 8 nucleotides agree with TRBD2. Sequenced material: blood. This clonotype originated in a woman under 40 in good health. CDR3 amino acids: CASELADNNEQFF. CDR3 coding DNA: TGTGCCAGCGAACTAGCGGACAACAATGAGCAGTTCTTC. The complete variable domain, with remaining parts taken from reference TRBV7-9 and TRBJ2-1, reads DTGVSQNPRHKITKRGQNVTFRCDPISEHNRLYWYRQTLGQGPEFLTYFQNEAQLEKSRLLSDRFSAERPKGSFSTLEIQRTEQGDSAMYLCASELADNNEQFFGPGTRLTVL.